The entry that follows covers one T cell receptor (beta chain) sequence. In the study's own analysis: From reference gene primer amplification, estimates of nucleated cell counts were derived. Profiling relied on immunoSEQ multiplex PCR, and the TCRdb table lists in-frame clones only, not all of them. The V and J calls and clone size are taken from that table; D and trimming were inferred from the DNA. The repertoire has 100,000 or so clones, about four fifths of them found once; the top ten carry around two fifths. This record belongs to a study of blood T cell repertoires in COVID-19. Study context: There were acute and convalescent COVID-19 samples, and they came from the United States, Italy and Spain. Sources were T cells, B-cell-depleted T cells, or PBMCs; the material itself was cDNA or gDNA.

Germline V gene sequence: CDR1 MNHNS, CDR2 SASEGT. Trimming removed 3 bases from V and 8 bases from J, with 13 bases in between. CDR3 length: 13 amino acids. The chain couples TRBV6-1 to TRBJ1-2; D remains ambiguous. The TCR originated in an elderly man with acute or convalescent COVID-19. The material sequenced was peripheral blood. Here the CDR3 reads CASSDLRGRGYTF. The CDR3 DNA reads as TGTGCCAGCAGTGACCTGAGAGGTAGGGGCTACACCTTC.